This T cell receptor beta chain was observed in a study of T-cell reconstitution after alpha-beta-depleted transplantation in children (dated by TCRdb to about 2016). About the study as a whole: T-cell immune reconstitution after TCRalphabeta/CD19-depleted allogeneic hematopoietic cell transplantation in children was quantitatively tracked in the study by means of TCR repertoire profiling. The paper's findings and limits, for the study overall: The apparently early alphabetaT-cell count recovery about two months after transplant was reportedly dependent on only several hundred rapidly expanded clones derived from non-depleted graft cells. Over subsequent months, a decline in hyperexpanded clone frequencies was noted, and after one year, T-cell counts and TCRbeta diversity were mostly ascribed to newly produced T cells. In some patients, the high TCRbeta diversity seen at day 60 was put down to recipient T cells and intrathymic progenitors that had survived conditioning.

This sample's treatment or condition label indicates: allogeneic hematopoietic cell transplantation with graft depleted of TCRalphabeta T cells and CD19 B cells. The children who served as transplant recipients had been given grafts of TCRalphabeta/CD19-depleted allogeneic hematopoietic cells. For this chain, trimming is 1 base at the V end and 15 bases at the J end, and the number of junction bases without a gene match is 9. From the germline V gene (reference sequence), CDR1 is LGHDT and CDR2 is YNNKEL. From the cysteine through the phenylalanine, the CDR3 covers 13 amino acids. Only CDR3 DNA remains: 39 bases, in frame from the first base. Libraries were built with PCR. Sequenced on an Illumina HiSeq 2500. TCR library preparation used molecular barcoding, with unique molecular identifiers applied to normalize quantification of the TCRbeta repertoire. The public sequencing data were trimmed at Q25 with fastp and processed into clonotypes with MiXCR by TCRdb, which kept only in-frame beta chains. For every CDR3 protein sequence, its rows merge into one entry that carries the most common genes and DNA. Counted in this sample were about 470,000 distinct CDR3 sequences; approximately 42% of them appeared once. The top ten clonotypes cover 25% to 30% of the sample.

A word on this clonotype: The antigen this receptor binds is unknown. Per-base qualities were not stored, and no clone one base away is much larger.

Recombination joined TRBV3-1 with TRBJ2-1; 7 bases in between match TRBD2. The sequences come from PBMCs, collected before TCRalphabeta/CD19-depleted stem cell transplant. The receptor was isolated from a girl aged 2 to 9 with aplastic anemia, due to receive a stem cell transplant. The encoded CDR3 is CASSQVSSGAPFF. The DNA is TGTGCCAGCAGCCAAGTCTCCAGCGGGGCACCGTTCTTC.